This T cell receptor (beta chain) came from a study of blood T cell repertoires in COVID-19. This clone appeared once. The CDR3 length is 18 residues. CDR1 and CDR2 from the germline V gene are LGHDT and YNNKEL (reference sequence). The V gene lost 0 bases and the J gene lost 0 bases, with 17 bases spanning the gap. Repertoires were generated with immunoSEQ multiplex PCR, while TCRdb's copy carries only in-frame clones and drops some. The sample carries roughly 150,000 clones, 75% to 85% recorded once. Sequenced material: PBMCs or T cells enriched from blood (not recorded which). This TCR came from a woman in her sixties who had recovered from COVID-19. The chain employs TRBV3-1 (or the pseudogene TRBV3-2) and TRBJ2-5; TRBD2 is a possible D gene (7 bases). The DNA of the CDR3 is TGTGCCAGCAGCCAAGACACGGGGGGCACAGCATACCAAGAGACCCAGTACTTC. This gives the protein CASSQDTGGTAYQETQYF.